This entry is about one TCR beta chain. The record originates from a study of cytomegalovirus exposure and HLA in healthy donors. Vbeta (60) and Jbeta (13) primers were used in the PCR. This table comes from immunoSEQ multiplex PCR, and its TCRdb copy is limited to in-frame clones, with some not included. This table holds 95,000 to 110,000 clones, around 67% found once. Germline V gene lookup returns CDR1 SGHNT and CDR2 YYREEE (reference sequence). Trimming took off 0 bases at V and 5 bases at J, with 9 bases between the two ends. The CDR3 covers 15 residues. Sequencing was done on a sample of PBMCs. The clonotype originates from a middle-aged woman in good health and CMV-seropositive. The chain recombines TRBV5-4 with TRBJ1-6, with D unclear. The CDR3 coding sequence is TGTGCCAGCAGCTTGGACCGGGGAAATAATTCACCCCTCCACTTT. Protein: CASSLDRGNNSPLHF.